One and the same sample provided the 29 T cell receptor beta chains below, sequenced in a study of T cells in Graves' hyperthyroidism and ophthalmopathy. RNA transcripts gave rise to amplified TCR beta CDR3 regions. The study used the HTBI primer set for a first-round RT-PCR of the TCR CDR3. TCRdb ran MiXCR on the multiplex PCR reads and lists one entry per CDR3 protein. This table holds roughly 700,000 distinct CDR3 sequences, about 35% found once. Specimen: blood. These receptors all stem from a middle-aged woman with Graves' hyperthyroidism.

In its sample, this clonotype was seen once. A junction boundary mismatches the germline segment, possibly from a read error. V and J are TRBV7-3 and TRBJ2-3; 12 nucleotides agree with TRBD2. The CDR3 is 17 amino acids. Germline CDR1 is SGHTA and CDR2 is FQGTGA. The CDR3 sequence is CASSPGLAGPRTDTQYF. CDR3 coding DNA: TGCGCCAGCAGCCCAGGACTAGCGGGGCCCCGCACAGATACGCAGTATTTT.

The rearrangement joins TRBV5-1 to TRBJ1-4; 7 bases are a match to TRBD1. CDR1 SGHRS and CDR2 YFSETQ come from the germline V gene. The V and J ends lost 4 bases and 8 bases, in that order; junction bases with no gene match: 11. The CDR3 is 15 residues long. The CDR3 DNA reads as TGCGCCAGCAGCCTAGGGGGCCAGCTGGCCGAAAAACTGTTTTTT. This gives the protein CASSLGGQLAEKLFF.

The chain links TRBV6-5 to TRBJ2-7; D remains ambiguous. V gave up 3 bases and J gave up 3 bases, with 9 bases separating them. This CDR3 spans 13 amino acids. Germline V gives CDR1 MNHEY, CDR2 SVGAGI. CDR3 loop: CASSYRPDYEQYF. CDR3 nucleotides: TGTGCCAGCAGTTATCGACCCGACTACGAGCAGTACTTC.

The table lists this clonotype with many counts. The chain employs TRBV10-3 and TRBJ2-5; D gene unclear. The CDR3 contains 14 residues. Germline values: CDR1 ENHRY, CDR2 SYGVKD. Trimming removed 2 bases from V and 1 base from J, with 8 bases in between. The CDR3 region has the DNA TGTGCCATCAGTGAGGAGACAATCCAAGAGACCCAGTACTTC. As protein: CAISEETIQETQYF.

This clonotype showed up many times. This chain uses TRBV6-5 with TRBJ2-6; no clear D. Germline V gives CDR1 MNHEY, CDR2 SVGAGI. This CDR3 is 14 amino acids long. V lost 7 bases and J 4 bases, leaving 11 bases between the germline ends. The CDR3 DNA is TGTGCCAGCACCGTGGGCGTCGGGGCCAACGTCCTGACTTTC. Translating it yields CASTVGVGANVLTF.

This chain uses TRBV12-3 or TRBV12-4 with TRBJ1-1; unclear D gene. The length of the CDR3 is 11 residues. V was cut by 7 bases and J by 5 bases, with 8 bases left in between. This CDR3 reads CASNAGTEAFF. CDR3 nucleotide sequence: TGTGCCAGCAACGCGGGAACTGAAGCTTTCTTT.

In this sample, this clonotype turned up once. The genes are TRBV7-2 and TRBJ2-3, with D perhaps matching TRBD2 (6 bases). Germline-derived CDR1 and CDR2 are SGHTA and FQGNSA. Trimming shortened V by 3 bases and J by 2 bases, and 12 bases separated the two germline ends. The CDR3 length is 15 residues. This CDR3 is CASSLEGGFTDTQYF. CDR3 nucleotides: TGTGCCAGCAGCTTGGAGGGCGGGTTCACAGATACGCAGTATTTT.

The chain couples TRBV10-3 to TRBJ2-5; D is possibly TRBD1 (6 bases). Near its end, the DNA agrees better with TRBJ2-1, so the J call may be wrong. There are 13 residues in the CDR3. The germline V gene has CDR1 ENHRY and CDR2 SYGVKD. The CDR3 here is CATTSDPGVRQFF. As DNA, the CDR3 is TGTGCCACCACAAGCGATCCAGGGGTACGGCAGTTCTTC.

With respect to this clonotype: This clone may be a read error of a much larger clone one base away. The CDR3 reads CASSLVSGGAYGQYF. The CDR3 region has the DNA TGTGCCAGCAGCTTAGTATCAGGGGGAGCCTACGGGCAGTACTTC. The gene calls are TRBV7-8 and TRBJ2-7; TRBD1 agrees at 7 bases. The CDR3 has 15 amino acids. From germline, CDR1 is SGHVS and CDR2 FQNEAQ.

The chain has TRBV6-5 and TRBJ2-5; 10 nucleotides match TRBD1. V was clipped by 8 bases and J by 1 base; unmatched bases: 13. CDR1 and CDR2 (germline): MNHEY, SVGAGI. This CDR3 has 17 amino acids. This chain's CDR3 is CASSSGTGDRIQETQYF. In DNA form, the CDR3 reads TGTGCCAGCTCATCCGGGACAGGGGACCGTATCCAAGAGACCCAGTACTTC.

The rearrangement uses TRBV9 and TRBJ1-1; no clear D gene. Germline CDR1 and CDR2: SGDLS and YYNGEE. V was clipped by 0 bases and J by 0 bases, with 6 bases between them. The CDR3 has 14 amino acids. The CDR3 spells CASSVEGMNTEAFF. The CDR3 DNA reads as TGTGCCAGCAGCGTAGAAGGTATGAACACTGAAGCTTTCTTT.

This clonotype appeared a few times. One end of the junction varies from germline; a read error may be responsible. The chain uses TRBV10-3 and TRBJ1-1, with TRBD1 as a possible D gene (6 bases). CDR3 length: 16 residues. The germline CDR1 and CDR2 sequences are ENHRY and SYGVKD. The CDR3 DNA follows: TGTGCCAGCAGTGAAATGGGGGGCGGTTTTAGCACTGAAGCTTTCTTT. Its translation is CASSEMGGGFSTEAFF.

The table lists this clonotype with many counts. The chain is built from TRBV7-2 and TRBJ2-5; 10 bases align to TRBD2. J lost 4 bases, V lost 5 bases, and 10 bases had no gene match. The CDR3 is 16 residues long. Per germline, CDR1 SGHTA and CDR2 FQGNSA. This CDR3 is CASSAGLAAVRETQYF. CDR3 coding DNA: TGTGCCAGCAGCGCAGGACTAGCGGCCGTCCGAGAGACCCAGTACTTC.

This clonotype was found many times. V gene TRBV7-2 combines with J gene TRBJ1-2, with a possible D match to TRBD1 (6 bases). V was shortened by 5 bases and J by 5 bases, with 9 bases between the two germline ends. The germline V gene encodes CDR1 SGHTA and CDR2 FQGNSA. CDR3 length: 12 residues. The CDR3 region is CASSPQGYGYTF. CDR3 in DNA: TGTGCCAGCAGCCCACAGGGTTATGGCTACACCTTC.

This chain connects TRBV2 to TRBJ2-7; 10 nucleotides align to TRBD1. V dropped 5 bases and J dropped 3; count of bases not matched to a gene: 22. The CDR3 length is 20 residues. CDR1 and CDR2 (germline): SNHLY, FYNNEI. CDR3 sequence (DNA): TGTGCCAGCAGTATCCTTTTCGGGACAGGGGTGCTCGTTCTTAACTACGAGCAGTACTTC. It is translated as CASSILFGTGVLVLNYEQYF.

This sequence joins TRBV7-2 and TRBJ2-3; TRBD2 matches 12 bases. J was trimmed by 11 bases and V by 3 bases; bases with no gene match: 3. This CDR3 is built from 13 residues. Germline values: CDR1 SGHTA, CDR2 FQGNSA. In DNA, the CDR3 is TGTGCCAGCAGCTTCCTAGCGGGAGGGGGGCAGTATTTT. Amino acid sequence: CASSFLAGGGQYF.

On this clonotype itself: Being one base from a much bigger clone, this may be a read error. The V call is TRBV19, the J call TRBJ1-1; D uncertain. The germline V gene encodes CDR1 LNHDA and CDR2 SQIVND (reference sequence). This CDR3 spans 16 amino acids. The CDR3 loop reads CAGSIYGGRRGTEAFF. The CDR3 nucleotides read TGTGCCGGTAGTATCTACGGTGGCAGAAGAGGCACTGAAGCTTTCTTT.

This clonotype was detected only once. The chain links TRBV10-2 to TRBJ2-3; D may correspond to TRBD1 or TRBD2 (5 bases each). Germline CDR1 reads WSHSY; CDR2 reads SAAADI. V shed 7 bases and J shed 8 bases, with 13 bases lying between them. The CDR3 is 12 amino acids. The CDR3 DNA follows: TGCGCCAGCATTACTTCGAGGGGTACGCAGTATTTT. This sequence encodes CASITSRGTQYF.

Only a few counts were recorded for this clonotype. The gene calls are TRBV11-2 and TRBJ1-4; D is possibly TRBD1 (5 bases). CDR3 length: 14 residues. Trimming shortened V by 2 bases and J by 8 bases, and 12 bases separated the two germline ends. The germline CDR1 and CDR2 sequences are SGHAT and FQNNGV. The CDR3 DNA reads as TGTGCCAGCAGCTTAACCTTGAAGGGGGAAAAACTGTTTTTT. Protein: CASSLTLKGEKLFF. Based on the CDR3 plus reference TRBV11-2 and TRBJ1-4, the full variable domain is EAGVAQSPRYKIIEKRQSVAFWCNPISGHATLYWYQQILGQGPKLLIQFQNNGVVDDSQLPKDRFSAERLKGVDSTLKIQPAKLEDSAVYLCASSLTLKGEKLFFGSGTQLSVL.

The chain uses TRBV6-1 and TRBJ1-3; 7 nucleotides match TRBD1. The CDR3 sequence is 18 residues long. Trimming at V came to 6 bases and at J to 0 bases, leaving 14 bases not matched to a gene. Germline V gene data show CDR1 as MNHNS and CDR2 as SASEGT. The DNA of the CDR3 is TGTGCCAGCAGCCCAGGGGGGCGACGGGAGAGCTCTGGAAACACCATATATTTT. It codes for CASSPGGRRESSGNTIYF.

This clonotype was observed at least ten times. The chain employs TRBV29-1 and TRBJ1-1, with D unclear. The length of the CDR3 is 15 residues. Germline V CDR1 and CDR2: SQVTM, ANQGSEA. V was shortened by 0 bases and J by 7 bases, with 18 bases between the two germline ends. Here the CDR3 DNA reads TGCAGCGTTGAAGACGGTGTCGGTAGCCAATTTGAAGCTTTCTTT. It translates to CSVEDGVGSQFEAFF.

The V call is TRBV7-9, the J call TRBJ2-1, with TRBD1 matching 7 bases. Germline trimming cut 5 bases from V and 7 bases from J; bases unmatched to any gene: 11. Germline V gene sequence: CDR1 SEHNR, CDR2 FQNEAQ (reference sequence). The CDR3 is 15 amino acids. The CDR3 sequence is CASSPTQGSWNEQFF. In DNA form, the CDR3 reads TGTGCCAGCAGCCCTACACAGGGGTCGTGGAATGAGCAGTTCTTC.

This clonotype was detected ten times or more. The chain has TRBV19 and TRBJ1-2; possibly TRBD1 for D (5 bases). The V and J ends lost 6 bases and 0 bases respectively, with 14 bases between them. In germline, CDR1 is LNHDA, CDR2 SQIVND (reference sequence). The CDR3 has 15 residues. Here the CDR3 DNA reads TGTGCCAGTAGGACCGCACAGGATTCTAACTATGGCTACACCTTC. It is translated as CASRTAQDSNYGYTF.

This clonotype was observed a single time. A read error is possible here, since a much larger clone lies one base away. The rearrangement links TRBV7-6 to TRBJ1-6; D not resolved. There are 16 residues in the CDR3. Germline CDR1 is SGHVS and CDR2 is FNYEAQ. This chain's CDR3 is CASSLRESSCNSPLHF. In DNA, the CDR3 is TGTGCCAGCAGCTTACGGGAAAGCTCCTGTAATTCACCCCTCCACTTT.

The chain combines TRBV7-1 with TRBJ2-1; D may be TRBD2 (6 bases). TRBV7-1 is filed as an ORF, its function uncertain. V dropped 3 bases and J dropped 1 base, with 10 bases sitting between them. The CDR3 runs 15 residues. The CDR3 loop is CASSSTGRSYNEQFF. As DNA, the CDR3 is TGTGCCAGCAGCTCCACCGGGAGATCCTACAATGAGCAGTTCTTC.

This clonotype was recorded many times. The CDR3: CAISEYYQGRNYGYTF. DNA of the CDR3: TGTGCCATCAGTGAGTACTACCAGGGGCGAAACTATGGCTACACCTTC. The chain links TRBV10-3 to TRBJ1-2; maybe TRBD1 (6 bases). This CDR3 has 16 amino acids. Germline V gene data show CDR1 as ENHRY and CDR2 as SYGVKD. V lost 1 base, J lost 2 bases, and 14 bases lay in between.

The genes are TRBV10-3 and TRBJ1-1; D is possibly TRBD1 (5 bases). The V and J ends lost 6 bases and 3 bases respectively, with 17 bases between them. Germline values: CDR1 ENHRY, CDR2 SYGVKD. The CDR3 is made up of 15 amino acids. The CDR3 sequence: CAIRGAGTRDTEAFF. CDR3 DNA sequence: TGTGCCATCAGGGGAGCAGGGACGCGAGACACTGAAGCTTTCTTT.

The V call is TRBV6-6, the J call TRBJ2-5, with TRBD1 as a possible D gene (5 bases). The CDR3 runs 13 residues. Trimming pared 5 bases from V and 7 bases from J, leaving 14 bases between. The germline V gene encodes CDR1 MNHNY and CDR2 SVGAGI (reference sequence). As DNA, the CDR3 is TGTGCCAGCAGTGCCGGGTCAGGGTGGACCCAGTACTTC. This codes for CASSAGSGWTQYF.

This clonotype was counted at least ten times. This chain links TRBV10-3 with TRBJ2-7; 7 bases agree with TRBD1. With V trimmed by 8 bases and J by 2 bases, 9 bases remained unmatched. CDR1 ENHRY and CDR2 SYGVKD come from the germline V gene. CDR3 length: 14 residues. This CDR3 reads CAIRPMTGPYEQYF. In DNA form, the CDR3 reads TGTGCCATCCGCCCCATGACAGGGCCCTACGAGCAGTACTTC.